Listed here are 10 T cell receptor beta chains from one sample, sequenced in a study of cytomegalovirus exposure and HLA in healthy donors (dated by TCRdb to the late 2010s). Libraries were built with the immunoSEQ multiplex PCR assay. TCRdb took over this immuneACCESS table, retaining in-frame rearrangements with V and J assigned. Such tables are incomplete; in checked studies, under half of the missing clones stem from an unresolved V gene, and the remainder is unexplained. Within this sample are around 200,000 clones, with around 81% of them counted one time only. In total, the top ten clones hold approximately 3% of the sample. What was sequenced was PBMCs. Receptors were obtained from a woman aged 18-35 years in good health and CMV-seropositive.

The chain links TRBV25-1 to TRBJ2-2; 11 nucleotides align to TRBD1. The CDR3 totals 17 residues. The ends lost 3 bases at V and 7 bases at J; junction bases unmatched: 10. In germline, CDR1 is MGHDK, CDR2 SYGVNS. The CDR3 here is CASSDTRRTGGIGELFF. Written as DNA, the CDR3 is TGTGCCAGCAGTGATACCCGGAGGACAGGGGGCATCGGGGAGCTGTTTTTT. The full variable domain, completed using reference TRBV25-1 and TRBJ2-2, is EADIYQTPRYLVIGTGKKITLECSQTMGHDKMYWYQQDPGMELHLIHYSYGVNSTEKGDLSSESTVSRIRTEHFPLTLESARPSHTSQYLCASSDTRRTGGIGELFFGEGSRLTVL.

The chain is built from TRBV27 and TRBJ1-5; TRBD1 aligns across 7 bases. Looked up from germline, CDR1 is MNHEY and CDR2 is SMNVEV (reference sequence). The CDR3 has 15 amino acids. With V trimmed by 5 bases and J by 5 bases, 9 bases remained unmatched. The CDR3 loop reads CASSVQGGRDQPQHF. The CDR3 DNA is TGTGCCAGCAGTGTGCAGGGGGGTAGGGATCAGCCCCAGCATTTT.

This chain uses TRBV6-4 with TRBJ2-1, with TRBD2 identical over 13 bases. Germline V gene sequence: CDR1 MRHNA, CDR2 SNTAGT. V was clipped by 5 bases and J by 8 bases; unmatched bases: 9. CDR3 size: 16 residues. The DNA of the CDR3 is TGTGCCAGCAGTCCCGAGACTAGCGGGGGGTTTGATGAGCAGTTCTTC. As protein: CASSPETSGGFDEQFF.

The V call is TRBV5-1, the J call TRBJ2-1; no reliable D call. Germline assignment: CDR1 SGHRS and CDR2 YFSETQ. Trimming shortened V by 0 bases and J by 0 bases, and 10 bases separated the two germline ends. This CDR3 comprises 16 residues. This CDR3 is CASSLDAQASYNEQFF. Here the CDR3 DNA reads TGCGCCAGCAGCTTGGATGCCCAGGCCTCCTACAATGAGCAGTTCTTC.

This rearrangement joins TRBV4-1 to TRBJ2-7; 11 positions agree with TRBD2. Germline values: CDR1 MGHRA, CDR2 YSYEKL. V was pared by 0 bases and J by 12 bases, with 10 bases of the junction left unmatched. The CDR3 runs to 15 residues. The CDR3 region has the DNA TGCGCCAGCAGCCAAGATCCCGGGACTAGCGGACCGGCGTACTTC. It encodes CASSQDPGTSGPAYF.

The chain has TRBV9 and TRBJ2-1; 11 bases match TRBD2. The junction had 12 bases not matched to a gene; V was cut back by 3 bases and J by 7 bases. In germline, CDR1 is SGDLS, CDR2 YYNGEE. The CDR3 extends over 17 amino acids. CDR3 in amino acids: CASSATSGVAGGNEQFF. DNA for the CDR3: TGTGCCAGCAGCGCCACCTCAGGGGTAGCGGGGGGGAATGAGCAGTTCTTC.

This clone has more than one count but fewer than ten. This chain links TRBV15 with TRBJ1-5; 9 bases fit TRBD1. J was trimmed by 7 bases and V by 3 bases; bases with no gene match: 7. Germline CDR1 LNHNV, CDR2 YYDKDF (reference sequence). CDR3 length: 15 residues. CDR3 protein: CATSRPGQGKQPQHF. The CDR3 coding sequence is TGTGCCACCAGCAGGCCGGGACAGGGAAAACAGCCCCAGCATTTT.

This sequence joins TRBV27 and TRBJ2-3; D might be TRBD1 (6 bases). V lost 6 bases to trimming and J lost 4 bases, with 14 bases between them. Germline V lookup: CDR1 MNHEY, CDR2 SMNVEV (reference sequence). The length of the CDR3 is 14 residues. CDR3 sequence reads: CASSETGPPDTQYF. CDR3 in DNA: TGTGCCAGCAGCGAGACAGGCCCCCCAGATACGCAGTATTTT.

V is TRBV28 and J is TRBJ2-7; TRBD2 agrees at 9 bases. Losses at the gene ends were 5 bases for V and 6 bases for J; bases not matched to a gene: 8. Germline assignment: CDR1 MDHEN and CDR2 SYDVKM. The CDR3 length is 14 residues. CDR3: CASSPYSGGREQYF. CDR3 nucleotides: TGTGCCAGCAGTCCTTACAGCGGGGGGCGCGAGCAGTACTTC.

For the CDR3, the DNA is TGTGCCAGTCAGCGGGGGGAGAACACCGGGGAGCTGTTTTTT. Translated: CASQRGENTGELFF. This sequence joins TRBV10-3 and TRBJ2-2; TRBD2 matches 9 bases. Germline V gene lookup returns CDR1 ENHRY and CDR2 SYGVKD. CDR3 size: 14 residues. The J segment lost 1 base and the V segment lost 10 bases, leaving 4 bases of the junction unmatched.